One and the same sample provided the 16 T cell receptor beta chains below, sequenced in a study of a mutant IDH1 vaccine in newly diagnosed glioma. TCRdb's table, derived via immunoSEQ multiplex PCR, lists solely in-frame clones and lacks some. The table records 92,000 or so clones, approximately 80% of them present only once. The time point here: baseline, week 1 (first vaccination visit). Treatment defined: pre-vaccination baseline after standard-of-care therapy. Sequenced material: PBMCs, taken from a glioma patient treated with radiotherapy, temozolomide or both. These receptors came from a man aged 40-50 years with glioma. Some clones in this sample may be carry-over from other donors' samples.

The chain is built from TRBV19 and TRBJ1-5; 10 positions agree with TRBD1. CDR3 size: 16 residues. V lost 4 bases and J lost 1; bases outside the gene matches: 4. Germline lookup yields CDR1 LNHDA and CDR2 SQIVND (reference sequence). The CDR3 spells CASSTRQGASNQPQHF. As DNA, the CDR3 is TGTGCCAGTAGTACCCGACAGGGGGCCAGCAATCAGCCCCAGCATTTT.

V and J are TRBV30 and TRBJ1-3, with unresolved D. V was clipped by 2 bases and J by 4 bases, with 15 bases between them. Germline loops: CDR1 GTSNPN, CDR2 SVGIG (reference sequence). This CDR3 comprises 15 residues. The CDR3 here is CAWSLAGIAGNTIYF. CDR3 in DNA: TGTGCCTGGAGTCTGGCGGGGATAGCGGGAAACACCATATATTTT.

CDR3 in amino acids: CASSPLQGAGETQYF. For the CDR3, the DNA is TGTGCCAGTAGTCCCTTACAGGGGGCAGGGGAGACCCAGTACTTC. This chain links TRBV19 with TRBJ2-5; 9 nucleotides match TRBD1. The germline V gene has CDR1 LNHDA and CDR2 SQIVND (reference sequence). The CDR3 spans 15 residues. With 5 bases clipped from V and 5 bases from J, the junction kept 9 bases outside the gene matches.

V usage is TRBV2 and J usage is TRBJ1-5; tentative D call: TRBD1 (6 bases). V was pared by 5 bases and J by 6 bases, with 8 bases between. Looked up from germline, CDR1 is SNHLY and CDR2 is FYNNEI. The CDR3 has 12 amino acids. The CDR3 is CASSKGVQPQHF. The CDR3 DNA is TGTGCCAGCAGTAAGGGGGTTCAGCCCCAGCATTTT.

The V gene is TRBV29-1, the J gene TRBJ1-3; D is unresolved. This CDR3 is built from 13 residues. CDR1 and CDR2 (germline): SQVTM, ANQGSEA. The V and J ends lost 7 bases and 7 bases respectively, with 17 bases between them. DNA of the CDR3: TGCAGCGCCCTCGGGGATATCGTTAACACCATATATTTT. Its translation is CSALGDIVNTIYF.

This chain uses TRBV15 with TRBJ1-5; a weak D match, TRBD1 (6 bases). The CDR3 loop spans 15 amino acids. Trimming took 1 base from V and 5 from J, leaving 12 bases between them. The germline CDR1 and CDR2 sequences are LNHNV and YYDKDF (reference sequence). The CDR3 loop is CATSRVGAGDQPQHF. CDR3 nucleotide sequence: TGTGCCACCAGCAGAGTTGGGGCAGGGGATCAGCCCCAGCATTTT.

The rearrangement links TRBV29-1 to TRBJ2-5; D not certain. The V end was cut by 4 bases, the J end by 0 bases, with 6 bases between. Germline-derived CDR1 and CDR2 are SQVTM and ANQGSEA. CDR3 length equals 12 residues. Here the CDR3 DNA reads TGCAGCGTTGCAGACTACCAAGAGACCCAGTACTTC. It yields the protein CSVADYQETQYF.

The V gene is TRBV30, the J gene TRBJ2-2; D gene uncertain. The CDR3 is 14 residues long. The germline V gene has CDR1 GTSNPN and CDR2 SVGIG (reference sequence). V was clipped by 2 bases and J by 5 bases, with 12 bases between them. The CDR3: CAWSHLDRTGELFF. The CDR3, as DNA: TGTGCCTGGAGTCATCTCGACCGGACCGGGGAGCTGTTTTTT.

Ten or more counts support this clone. This sequence joins TRBV19 and TRBJ2-6; 7 bases match TRBD1. J gave up 1 base and V 3 bases, and 12 bases lay outside the gene matches. The CDR3 is 19 residues long. Germline lookup yields CDR1 LNHDA and CDR2 SQIVND (reference sequence). For the CDR3, the DNA is TGTGCCAGTAGTATGGGGACAGTGGGAACATCATCTGGGGCCAACGTCCTGACTTTC. This translates into CASSMGTVGTSSGANVLTF.

This chain joins TRBV30 and TRBJ2-3; TRBD2 is a possible D gene (5 bases). CDR1 and CDR2 from the germline V gene are GTSNPN and SVGIG (reference sequence). With 4 bases removed from V and 1 base from J, the gap between germline ends came to 9 bases. The CDR3 has 13 amino acids. The CDR3 loop reads CAWIRAGTDTQYF. The CDR3 coding sequence is TGTGCCTGGATCAGAGCGGGCACAGATACGCAGTATTTT.

This clone was detected only once. The rearrangement joins TRBV5-1 to TRBJ1-5; 10 bases are a match to TRBD1. The length of the CDR3 is 17 residues. V lost 4 bases and J lost 1; bases outside the gene matches: 8. Looked up from germline, CDR1 is SGHRS and CDR2 is YFSETQ. The CDR3 is CASSMTGGYGSNQPQHF. CDR3 coding DNA: TGCGCCAGCAGCATGACAGGGGGCTATGGAAGCAATCAGCCCCAGCATTTT.

The chain uses TRBV5-4 and TRBJ1-1; 8 bases are a match to TRBD1. This CDR3 contains 15 residues. J lost 1 base, V lost 4 bases, and 6 bases had no gene match. Germline V gene lookup returns CDR1 SGHNT and CDR2 YYREEE (reference sequence). In nucleotides, the CDR3 is TGTGCCAGCAGCCCCACGACAGGGGCGAACACTGAAGCTTTCTTT. Amino acid sequence: CASSPTTGANTEAFF. Full variable domain (rest looked up from reference TRBV5-4 and TRBJ1-1): ETGVTQSPTHLIKTRGQQVTLRCSSQSGHNTVSWYQQALGQGPQFIFQYYREEENGRGNFPPRFSGLQFPNYSSELNVNALELDDSALYLCASSPTTGANTEAFFGQGTRLTVV.

This clone came up a few times. This chain uses TRBV23-1 with TRBJ1-1, with a weak D call TRBD1 (5 bases). TRBV23-1 is classed as an ORF, of uncertain function. The CDR3 is 12 residues long. V gave up 11 bases and J gave up 2 bases, with 12 bases separating them. CDR3: CACRDRNTEAFF. The CDR3 bases are TGCGCCTGCCGGGACCGAAACACTGAAGCTTTCTTT.

This clone appeared once. This chain connects TRBV5-4 to TRBJ2-1, with TRBD2 matching over 10 bases. This CDR3 comprises 18 residues. The V and J ends lost 3 bases and 2 bases, in that order; junction bases with no gene match: 11. CDR1 SGHNT and CDR2 YYREEE come from the germline V gene (reference sequence). The CDR3 region is CASSWGLARGVTYNEQFF. Written as DNA, the CDR3 is TGTGCCAGCAGCTGGGGACTAGCGCGCGGGGTAACCTACAATGAGCAGTTCTTC.

The chain combines TRBV5-1 with TRBJ1-6; tentatively, D is TRBD1 (5 bases). Trimming pared 2 bases from V and 7 bases from J, leaving 10 bases between. Germline-derived CDR1 and CDR2 are SGHRS and YFSETQ. The CDR3 has 14 amino acids. The CDR3 here is CASSFPGRNSPLHF. CDR3 nucleotide sequence: TGCGCCAGCAGCTTTCCAGGGAGGAATTCACCCCTCCACTTT.

The chain joins TRBV11-2 to TRBJ2-7; TRBD1 matches at 11 bases. The junction had 8 bases not matched to a gene; V was cut back by 8 bases and J by 5 bases. The CDR3 consists of 14 residues. The germline CDR1 and CDR2 sequences are SGHAT and FQNNGV. CDR3 coding DNA: TGTGCCAGCTCGGACAGGGGGCGCATAAACGAGCAGTACTTC. This encodes CASSDRGRINEQYF.